This passage covers 11 T cell receptor beta chains from one sample sequenced in a study of identical twins' blood T cells (dated by TCRdb to the early 2010s). Library preparation employed 5' RACE. The sample was run on an Illumina Genome Analyzer IIx. TCRdb reprocessed the public reads (quality trimming at Q25 with fastp, clone calling with MiXCR) and kept in-frame beta chains. Each record represents a unique CDR3 protein, reported with the most common genes and DNA among its rows. The sample table records 300,000 to 450,000 distinct CDR3 sequences; under 30% of these occur just once. The ten largest clones take up 6% to 7% of the sample. The sequenced sample was PBMCs. The receptor set was obtained from a woman aged 18-49 years in good health.

The chain links TRBV10-3 to TRBJ2-5, with no clear D. This CDR3 is built from 13 residues. Germline CDR1 reads ENHRY; CDR2 reads SYGVKD. V dropped 2 bases and J dropped 5 bases, with 9 bases sitting between them. DNA of the CDR3: TGTGCCATCAGTGAGCCATCACCGGAGACCCAGTACTTC. The encoded protein is CAISEPSPETQYF.

The table lists this clonotype with a few counts. The CDR3 nucleotides are TGCAGTGCTCGGCGACAGGGGTCTGGAGAGCAGTACTTC. It translates to CSARRQGSGEQYF. J is TRBJ2-7 and V is TRBV20-1; 8 positions match TRBD1. Per the germline V gene, CDR1 is DFQATT and CDR2 is SNEGSKA (reference sequence). The CDR3 sequence is 13 residues long. V dropped 5 bases and J dropped 7; count of bases not matched to a gene: 10.

Ten or more counts support this clonotype. The V and J genes are TRBV20-1 and TRBJ2-7; TRBD2 matches at 10 bases. This CDR3 contains 15 residues. The V and J ends lost 0 bases and 4 bases, in that order; junction bases with no gene match: 6. Looked up from germline, CDR1 is DFQATT and CDR2 is SNEGSKA (reference sequence). CDR3 in DNA: TGCAGTGCTAGAGATCCAGCGGGGGGGGTATACGAGCAGTACTTC. It codes for CSARDPAGGVYEQYF.

This clonotype has at least ten counts. The chain recombines TRBV6-2 or TRBV6-3 with TRBJ2-7; possible D gene TRBD2, 5 bases. V was pared by 5 bases and J by 1 base, with 15 bases between. CDR3 length: 15 amino acids. CDR1 is MNHEY and CDR2 is SVGEGT in the germline V gene. The CDR3 DNA sequence: TGTGCCAGCAGTCGGTCCGGGGATCTTTCCTACGAGCAGTACTTC. This encodes CASSRSGDLSYEQYF.

This clonotype was counted between two and nine times. The rearrangement joins TRBV14 to TRBJ2-1, with D possibly TRBD1 on 5 matching bases. Germline V gene lookup returns CDR1 SGHDN and CDR2 FVKESK. V was cut by 0 bases and J by 2 bases, with 11 bases left in between. The CDR3 has 16 residues. Here the CDR3 reads CASSQDNRLPYNEQFF. The CDR3 nucleotides read TGTGCCAGCAGCCAAGATAACAGGCTACCCTACAATGAGCAGTTCTTC.

This clonotype was seen only a few times. This chain links TRBV21-1 with TRBJ2-3; the D segment call TRBD1 is taken from the table without a DNA check. TRBV21-1 is marked as a pseudogene. This CDR3 has 14 amino acids. This CDR3 reads CATTSGTGSDTQYF. DNA of the CDR3: TGTGCCACCACTTCCGGGACAGGGTCAGATACGCAGTATTTT.

The CDR3 nucleotides read TGCGCCAGCAGACCGGCGGGACCGTCGAATGAAAAACTGTTTTTT. Protein product: CASRPAGPSNEKLFF. V and J are TRBV5-1 and TRBJ1-4, with D maybe TRBD1 (5 bases). Trimming stripped 5 bases from V and 5 bases from J, with 16 bases between. The CDR3 runs 15 residues. Germline CDR1 and CDR2: SGHRS and YFSETQ.

This clonotype has just a few counts. The CDR3 reads CSVEGGWGNIQYF. As DNA, the CDR3 is TGCAGCGTTGAAGGGGGATGGGGGAACATTCAGTACTTC. The chain is built from TRBV29-1 and TRBJ2-4; D may correspond to TRBD1 or TRBD2 (5 bases each). The CDR3 extends over 13 amino acids. CDR1 and CDR2 (germline): SQVTM, ANQGSEA. The V end was cut by 1 base, the J end by 7 bases, with 11 bases between.

This clonotype was detected a few times. This chain joins TRBV19 and TRBJ1-6; TRBD1 aligns across 9 bases. The CDR3 sequence is 14 residues long. Germline CDR1 is LNHDA and CDR2 is SQIVND (reference sequence). V shed 9 bases, J shed 7 bases, and the junction held 7 bases outside the gene matches. This chain's CDR3 is CASSRDRVNSPLHF. DNA for the CDR3: TGTGCCAGCTCCCGGGACAGGGTCAATTCACCCCTCCACTTT.

This clonotype was observed a few times. The chain couples TRBV9 to TRBJ2-2; D perhaps matches TRBD2 (6 bases). The germline V gene encodes CDR1 SGDLS and CDR2 YYNGEE. V was pared by 6 bases and J by 0 bases, with 12 bases between. The CDR3 runs to 15 residues. CDR3 sequence reads: CASNTGGTNTGELFF. CDR3 DNA: TGTGCCAGCAACACCGGGGGTACGAACACCGGGGAGCTGTTTTTT.

This clonotype appeared a few times. The V call is TRBV4-2, the J call TRBJ2-3; 7 positions match TRBD2. This CDR3 has 17 residues. Germline V gives CDR1 LGHNA, CDR2 YNFKEQ. V shed 5 bases and J 2 bases; nucleotides not matched to a gene: 13. The CDR3 loop is CASSDYWAGVNTDTQYF. The CDR3 coding sequence is TGTGCCAGCAGCGATTACTGGGCGGGGGTTAACACAGATACGCAGTATTTT.